The 6 T cell receptor beta chains given below trace back to one sample, sequenced in a study of blood T cell repertoires in COVID-19. Sequencing used immunoSEQ multiplex PCR; TCRdb keeps in-frame clones, though not all of them. Here the sample spans some 100,000 clones, approximately 86% being singletons. The sample consisted of peripheral blood. Every receptor here comes from a man between 45 and 60 years old with COVID-19, enrolled during active disease.

The chain is built from TRBV10-3 and TRBJ1-2; 7 bases agree with TRBD1. Trimming cost V 7 bases and J 2 bases; bases outside gene matches: 4. The CDR3 extends over 13 amino acids. CDR1 is ENHRY, CDR2 SYGVKD, per germline. CDR3 residues: CAITQDRNYGYTF. Written as DNA, the CDR3 is TGTGCCATCACCCAGGACAGGAACTATGGCTACACCTTC.

The V call is TRBV4-3, the J call TRBJ1-4; D is uncertain. This CDR3 has 13 residues. Germline-derived CDR1 and CDR2 are LGHNA and YSLEER. The V end was cut by 1 base, the J end by 10 bases, with 10 bases between. CDR3: CASSQVGEPKLFF. In DNA form, the CDR3 reads TGCGCCAGCAGCCAAGTCGGGGAACCAAAACTGTTTTTT.

The chain joins TRBV3-1 (or the pseudogene TRBV3-2) to TRBJ2-1, with 11 bases fitting TRBD2. CDR3 length equals 16 residues. Trimming at V came to 4 bases and at J to 10 bases, leaving 12 bases not matched to a gene. Germline CDR1 reads LGHDT; CDR2 reads YNNKEL (reference sequence). CDR3 DNA sequence: TGTGCCAGCAGCCGGACGTCACTAGCGGGGGCAGGGGAGCAGTTCTTC. It specifies CASSRTSLAGAGEQFF.

This chain links TRBV7-2 with TRBJ1-6; D unclear. The germline CDR1 and CDR2 sequences are SGHTA and FQGNSA. CDR3 length: 16 amino acids. V lost 1 base and J lost 9, with 16 bases in between. CDR3 sequence reads: CASSLGGVGWSSPLHF. DNA of the CDR3: TGTGCCAGCAGCTTAGGCGGGGTGGGGTGGAGTTCACCCCTCCACTTT.

CDR3: CASSDRGGTDTQYF. The CDR3 nucleotides read TGTGCCAGCAGTGACCGGGGGGGCACAGATACGCAGTATTTT. The V and J genes are TRBV6-4 and TRBJ2-3; 7 bases fit TRBD2. Germline assignment: CDR1 MRHNA and CDR2 SNTAGT. Trimming at V came to 2 bases and at J to 1 base, leaving 0 bases not matched to a gene. The CDR3 has 14 residues.

The rearrangement links TRBV11-2 to TRBJ1-1; weak D call: TRBD1 (6 bases). Per germline, CDR1 SGHAT and CDR2 FQNNGV. Trimming shortened V by 3 bases and J by 4 bases, and 15 bases separated the two germline ends. The CDR3 is made up of 15 amino acids. CDR3 nucleotide sequence: TGTGCCAGCAGCTTGGAACAGGGATTCGGCACTGAAGCTTTCTTT. Its translation is CASSLEQGFGTEAFF.